A selection of T cell receptor beta chains follows, all from one sample in a study of metastatic and nonmetastatic thyroid tumors. Using MiXCR, TCRdb reanalyzed the PCR reads. This sample has roughly 24,000 clones, with 15% to 20% found just once. Sequenced sample: adjacent normal tissue. The receptors here all came from a male donor with papillary thyroid cancer or a benign thyroid nodule (not recorded which). Some clones in this sample may be carry-over from other donors' samples. Both conserved end residues are part of each CDR3. D genes are given only for firm matches. A row's size may be missing; if present it is once, few, many or a size class.

d_gene | j_gene | v_gene | abundance | CDR3aa | CDR3nt
TRBD1 | TRBJ1-2 | TRBV20-1 | - | CSATHFGQGLYGYTF | TGCAGTGCTACGCATTTCGGACAGGGGCTTTATGGATACACCTTC
TRBD1 | TRBJ2-1 | TRBV28 | - | CASSGARGRVDEQFF | TGTGCCAGCAGTGGGGCAAGGGGGCGCGTCGATGAGCAGTTCTTC
- | TRBJ2-1 | TRBV6-1 | few | CASILLEGSSEKFF | TGTGCCAGCATCCTACTGGAGGGCAGCTCAGAGAAGTTCTTC
- | TRBJ1-1 | TRBV10-3 | - | CAISSLAGEFTESFF | TGTGCCATCAGTTCGTTAGCAGGGGAGTTCACTGAATCTTTCTTT
- | TRBJ2-1 | TRBV5-1 | many | CASSPAGLTANEQFF | TGCGCCAGCAGCCCTGCCGGGCTCACAGCCAATGAGCAGTTCTTC
TRBD1 | TRBJ1-3 | TRBV20-1 | many | CSARIDRGNSGNTIYF | TGCAGTGCCCGAATCGACAGGGGGAACTCTGGAAACACCATATATTTT
TRBD1 | TRBJ1-5 | TRBV19 | many | CATASSGTGDQPQHF | TGTGCCACAGCGAGCTCCGGGACAGGGGATCAGCCCCAGCATTTT
TRBD2 | TRBJ2-3 | TRBV9 | - | CASSGTATSVGGTDTQYF | TGTGCTAGCAGCGGGACCGCGACTAGCGTGGGGGGGACAGATACGCAGTATTTT
- | TRBJ2-2 | TRBV5-1 | medium-sized | CASRLPAHKAGELFF | TGCGCCAGCAGACTACCGGCACATAAGGCCGGGGAGCTGTTTTTT
- | TRBJ1-3 | TRBV2 | few | CASIQDFAGNTIYF | TGTGCCAGCATTCAGGATTTTGCTGGAAACACCATATATTTT